The clone carrying this TCR beta chain turned up a few times. Its antigen is unknown. With V trimmed by 0 bases and J by 3 bases, 10 bases remained unmatched. The CDR3 covers 18 residues. The germline V gene encodes CDR1 LGHNT and CDR2 FRNRAP. This specimen belongs to a study of identical twins. TCRdb processed the 5' RACE reads anew with MiXCR; each CDR3 protein has one entry. The sample includes a few hundred thousand distinct CDR3 sequences, about 24% of them seen just once. Findings and caveats of the study: Sequences that were beta out-of-frame showed weaker excess twin sharing.

The sample was also linked to a second study, of T cells expressing NK-cell markers. As that report states: It was sorted CD3+CD56+NKG2C+, CD3+CD56+NKG2C- and CD3+CD56-NKG2C+ T cells that supplied the TCR beta repertoires. An anti-gamma-delta TCR antibody was added in several experiments. It restricted sorting to alpha-beta TCR-expressing T cells. HCMV specificity of expanded NKG2C+ T cell clones remained unclear.

The origin of this receptor is a young woman in good health. The chain employs TRBV12-5 and TRBJ2-3; 9 nucleotides match TRBD1. Sequencing input: CD4+ T cells sorted from blood. The CDR3 reads CASGLVRDGTGKTDTQYF. As DNA, the CDR3 is TGTGCTAGTGGTTTGGTACGGGACGGGACAGGGAAGACAGATACGCAGTATTTT.